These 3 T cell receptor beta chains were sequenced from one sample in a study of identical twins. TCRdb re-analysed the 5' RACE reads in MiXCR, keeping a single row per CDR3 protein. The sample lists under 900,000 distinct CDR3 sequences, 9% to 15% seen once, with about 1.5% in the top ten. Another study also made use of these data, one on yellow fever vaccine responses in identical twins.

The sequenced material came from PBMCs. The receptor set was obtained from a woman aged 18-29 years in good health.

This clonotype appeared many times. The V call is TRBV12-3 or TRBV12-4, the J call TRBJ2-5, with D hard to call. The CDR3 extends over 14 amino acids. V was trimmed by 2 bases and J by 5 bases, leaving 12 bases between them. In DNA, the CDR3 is TGTGCCAGCAGTTTAACGTCTGTGGGGGAGACCCAGTACTTC. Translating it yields CASSLTSVGETQYF.

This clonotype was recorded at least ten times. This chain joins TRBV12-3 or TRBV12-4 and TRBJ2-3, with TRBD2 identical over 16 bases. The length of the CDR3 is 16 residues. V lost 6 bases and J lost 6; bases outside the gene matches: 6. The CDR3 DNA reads TGTGCCAGCAGCCGGGGACTAGCGGGAGGGATCGATACGCAGTATTTT. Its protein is CASSRGLAGGIDTQYF.

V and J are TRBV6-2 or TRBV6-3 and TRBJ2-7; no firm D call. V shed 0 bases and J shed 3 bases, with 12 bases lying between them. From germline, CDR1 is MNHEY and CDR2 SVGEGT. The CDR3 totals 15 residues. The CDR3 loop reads CASSYSKAGYYEQYF. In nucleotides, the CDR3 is TGTGCCAGCAGTTACTCGAAAGCCGGCTACTACGAGCAGTACTTC.